The clone carrying this T cell receptor (beta chain) was counted a single time. The repertoire was sequenced with immunoSEQ multiplex PCR; TCRdb's copy has only in-frame clones and lacks some. The sample lists tens of thousands of clones; just under 90% were seen once. CDR1 and CDR2 from the germline V gene are SGDLS and YYNGEE. This CDR3 is 15 amino acids long. V gave up 0 bases and J gave up 5 bases; unmatched junction bases: 5. These data originate in a study of OX40 agonist ivuxolimab in advanced cancers. Background on the study: Among those treated, three patients had partial responses, one with hepatocellular carcinoma and two with cutaneous melanoma.

Blood sampling was done at baseline, cycle 4 day 1, and cycle 7 day 1. The source was CD4+ or CD8+ T cells sorted from blood, collected in a trial of the OX40 agonist ivuxolimab. This receptor was identified in an adult with an advanced solid tumor such as melanoma, head and neck, liver or kidney cancer. The chain carries TRBV9 and TRBJ1-2; 9 positions match TRBD1. The CDR3 DNA is TGTGCCAGCAGCGTAGATGGGACAGGGCTATATGGCTACACCTTC. It specifies CASSVDGTGLYGYTF.